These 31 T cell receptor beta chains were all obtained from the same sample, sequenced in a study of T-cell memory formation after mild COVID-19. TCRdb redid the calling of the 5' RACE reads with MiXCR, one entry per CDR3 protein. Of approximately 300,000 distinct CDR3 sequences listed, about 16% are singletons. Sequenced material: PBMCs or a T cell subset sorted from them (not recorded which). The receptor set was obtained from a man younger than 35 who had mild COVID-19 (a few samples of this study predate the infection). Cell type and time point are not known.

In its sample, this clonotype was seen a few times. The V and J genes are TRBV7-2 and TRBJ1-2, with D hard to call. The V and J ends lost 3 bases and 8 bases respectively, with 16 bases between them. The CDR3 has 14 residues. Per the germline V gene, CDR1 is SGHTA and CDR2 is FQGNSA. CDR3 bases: TGTGCCAGCAGCTTCGGTCAGGAGCTGATCGGCTACACCTTC. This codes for CASSFGQELIGYTF.

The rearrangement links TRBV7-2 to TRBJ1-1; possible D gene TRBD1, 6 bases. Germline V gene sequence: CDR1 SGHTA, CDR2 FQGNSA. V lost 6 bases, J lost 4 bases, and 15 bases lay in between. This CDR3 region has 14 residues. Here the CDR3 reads CASRSSGGITEAFF. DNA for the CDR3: TGTGCCAGCAGGTCCTCTGGGGGCATCACTGAAGCTTTCTTT.

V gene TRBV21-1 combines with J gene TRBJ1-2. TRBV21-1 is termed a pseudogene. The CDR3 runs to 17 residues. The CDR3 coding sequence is TGTGCCAGCACCACTGGGGACAACCGAGAGGCTCCCTATGGCTACACCTTC. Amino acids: CASTTGDNREAPYGYTF.

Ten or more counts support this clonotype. The CDR3 bases are TGTGCCAGCAGCTTAGGGGAGGACGCATACTCCTACGAGCAGTACTTC. Its protein is CASSLGEDAYSYEQYF. The chain combines TRBV11-2 with TRBJ2-7; D perhaps matches TRBD2 (6 bases). Germline-derived CDR1 and CDR2 are SGHAT and FQNNGV. The CDR3 contains 16 residues. Deletions cut 1 base from V and 0 bases from J, with 13 bases between.

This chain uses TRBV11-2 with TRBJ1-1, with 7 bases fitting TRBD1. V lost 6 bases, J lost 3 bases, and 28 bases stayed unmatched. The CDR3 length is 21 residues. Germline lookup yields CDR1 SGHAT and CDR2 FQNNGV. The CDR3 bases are TGTGCCAGCAGTCCCGCGGTCGTGCGGGTAGTAGGTGCCCAGGGGGACACTGAAGCTTTCTTT. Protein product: CASSPAVVRVVGAQGDTEAFF.

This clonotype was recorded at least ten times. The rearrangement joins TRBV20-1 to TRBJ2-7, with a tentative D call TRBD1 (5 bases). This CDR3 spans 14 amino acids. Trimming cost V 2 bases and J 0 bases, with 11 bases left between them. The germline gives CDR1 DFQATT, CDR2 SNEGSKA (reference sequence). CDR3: CSARSRQNSYEQYF. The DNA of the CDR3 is TGCAGTGCTAGATCCCGACAGAACTCCTACGAGCAGTACTTC.

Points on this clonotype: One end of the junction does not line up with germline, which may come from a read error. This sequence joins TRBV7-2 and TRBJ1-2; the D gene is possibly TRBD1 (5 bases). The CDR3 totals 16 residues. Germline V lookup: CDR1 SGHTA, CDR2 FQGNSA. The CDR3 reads CASSLASGPVTGAFFF. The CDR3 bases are TGTGCCAGCAGCTTAGCCAGCGGACCAGTAACAGGCGCCTTCTTCTTC.

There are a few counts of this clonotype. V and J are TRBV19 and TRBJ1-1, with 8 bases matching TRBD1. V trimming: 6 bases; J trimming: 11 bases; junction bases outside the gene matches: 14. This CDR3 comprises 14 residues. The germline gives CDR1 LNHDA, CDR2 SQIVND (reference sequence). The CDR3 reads CASSPRTGMGKAFF. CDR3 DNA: TGTGCCAGTAGCCCACGGACAGGGATGGGGAAGGCTTTCTTT. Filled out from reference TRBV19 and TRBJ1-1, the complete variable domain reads DGGITQSPKYLFRKEGQNVTLSCEQNLNHDAMYWYRQDPGQGLRLIYYSQIVNDFQKGDIAEGYSVSREKKESFPLTVTSAQKNPTAFYLCASSPRTGMGKAFFGQGTRLTVV.

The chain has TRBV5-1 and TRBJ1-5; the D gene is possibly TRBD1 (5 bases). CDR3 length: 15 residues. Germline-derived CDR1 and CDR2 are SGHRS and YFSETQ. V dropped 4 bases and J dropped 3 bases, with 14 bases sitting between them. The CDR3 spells CASSPGGLTNQPQHF. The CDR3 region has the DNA TGCGCCAGCAGCCCCGGGGGACTTACCAATCAGCCCCAGCATTTT.

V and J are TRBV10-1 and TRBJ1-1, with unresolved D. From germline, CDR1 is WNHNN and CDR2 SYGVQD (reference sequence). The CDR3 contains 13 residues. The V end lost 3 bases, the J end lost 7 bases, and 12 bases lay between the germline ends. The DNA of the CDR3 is TGCGCCAGCAGTGACCGCAGTGCGAGTGAAGCTTTCTTT. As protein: CASSDRSASEAFF.

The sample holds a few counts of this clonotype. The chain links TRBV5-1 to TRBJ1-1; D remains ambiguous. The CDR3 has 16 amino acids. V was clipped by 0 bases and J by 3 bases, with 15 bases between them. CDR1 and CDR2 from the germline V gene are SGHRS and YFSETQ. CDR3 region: CASSLVPPYQHTEAFF. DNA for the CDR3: TGCGCCAGCAGCTTGGTCCCTCCGTACCAACACACTGAAGCTTTCTTT. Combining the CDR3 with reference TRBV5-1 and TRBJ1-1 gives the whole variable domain KAGVTQTPRYLIKTRGQQVTLSCSPISGHRSVSWYQQTPGQGLQFLFEYFSETQRNKGNFPGRFSGRQFSNSRSEMNVSTLELGDSALYLCASSLVPPYQHTEAFFGQGTRLTVV.

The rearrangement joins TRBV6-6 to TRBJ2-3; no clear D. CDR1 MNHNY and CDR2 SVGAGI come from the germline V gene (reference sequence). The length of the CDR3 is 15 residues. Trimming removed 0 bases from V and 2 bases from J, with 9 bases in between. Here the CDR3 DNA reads TGTGCCAGCAGTTACTCGCCTTCCATCACAGATACGCAGTATTTT. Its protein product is CASSYSPSITDTQYF.

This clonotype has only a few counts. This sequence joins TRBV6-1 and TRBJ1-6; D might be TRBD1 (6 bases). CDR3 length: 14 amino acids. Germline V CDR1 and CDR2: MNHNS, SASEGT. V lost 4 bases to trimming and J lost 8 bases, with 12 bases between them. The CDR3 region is CASSAGGTHSPLHF. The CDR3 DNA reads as TGTGCCAGCAGTGCCGGGGGCACTCATTCACCCCTCCACTTT.

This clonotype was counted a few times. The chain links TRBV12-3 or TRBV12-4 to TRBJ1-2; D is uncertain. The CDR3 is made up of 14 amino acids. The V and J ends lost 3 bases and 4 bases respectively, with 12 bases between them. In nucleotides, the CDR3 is TGTGCCAGCAGTTTCACCCCGGGAGGCTATGGCTACACCTTC. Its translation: CASSFTPGGYGYTF.

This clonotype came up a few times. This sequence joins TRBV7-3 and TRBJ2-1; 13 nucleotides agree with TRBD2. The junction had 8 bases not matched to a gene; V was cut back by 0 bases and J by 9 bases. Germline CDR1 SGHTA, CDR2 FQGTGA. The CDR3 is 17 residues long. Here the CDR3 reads CASSLTGRGLAGIEQFF. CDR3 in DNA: TGTGCCAGCAGCTTAACTGGTAGGGGACTAGCGGGGATTGAGCAGTTCTTC.

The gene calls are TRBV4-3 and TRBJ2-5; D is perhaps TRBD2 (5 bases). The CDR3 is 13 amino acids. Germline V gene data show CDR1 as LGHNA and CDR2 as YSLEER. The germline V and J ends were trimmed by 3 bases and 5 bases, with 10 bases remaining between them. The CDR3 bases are TGCGCCAGCAGCCAGGAGAGGGCGGAGACCCAGTACTTC. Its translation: CASSQERAETQYF.

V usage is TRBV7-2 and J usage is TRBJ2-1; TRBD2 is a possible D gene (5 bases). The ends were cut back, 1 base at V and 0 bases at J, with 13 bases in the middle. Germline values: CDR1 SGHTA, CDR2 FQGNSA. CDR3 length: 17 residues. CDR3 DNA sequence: TGTGCCAGCAGCTTAGGAGGTGGACTCCGCTCCTACAATGAGCAGTTCTTC. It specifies CASSLGGGLRSYNEQFF.

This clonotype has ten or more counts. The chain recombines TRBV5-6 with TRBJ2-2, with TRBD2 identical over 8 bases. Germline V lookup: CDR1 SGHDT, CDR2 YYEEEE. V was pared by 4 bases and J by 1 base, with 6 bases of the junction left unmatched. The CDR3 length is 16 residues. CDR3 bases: TGTGCCAGCAGCCATGGGGCGGGGGGGAACACCGGGGAGCTGTTTTTT. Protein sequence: CASSHGAGGNTGELFF. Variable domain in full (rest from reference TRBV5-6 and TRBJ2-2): DAGVTQSPTHLIKTRGQQVTLRCSPKSGHDTVSWYQQALGQGPQFIFQYYEEEERQRGNFPDRFSGHQFPNYSSELNVNALLLGDSALYLCASSHGAGGNTGELFFGEGSRLTVL.

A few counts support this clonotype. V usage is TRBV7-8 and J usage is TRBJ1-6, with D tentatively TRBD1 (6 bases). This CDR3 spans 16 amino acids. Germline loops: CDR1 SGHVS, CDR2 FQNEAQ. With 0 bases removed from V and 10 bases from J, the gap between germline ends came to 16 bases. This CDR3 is CASSLAGGAGDSPLHF. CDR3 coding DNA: TGTGCCAGCAGCTTAGCGGGGGGCGCGGGGGACTCACCCCTCCACTTT.

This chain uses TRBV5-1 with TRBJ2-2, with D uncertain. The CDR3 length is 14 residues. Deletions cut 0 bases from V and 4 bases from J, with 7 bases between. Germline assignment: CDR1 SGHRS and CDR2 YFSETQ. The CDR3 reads CASSLEGPTGELFF. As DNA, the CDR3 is TGCGCCAGCAGCTTGGAAGGGCCCACCGGGGAGCTGTTTTTT.

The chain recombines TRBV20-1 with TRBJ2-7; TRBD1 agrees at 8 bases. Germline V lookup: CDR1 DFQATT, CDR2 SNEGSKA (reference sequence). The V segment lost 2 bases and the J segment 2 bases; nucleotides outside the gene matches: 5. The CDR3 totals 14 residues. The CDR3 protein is CSARTQDRAYEQYV. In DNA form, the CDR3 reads TGCAGTGCTAGAACCCAGGACAGGGCCTACGAGCAGTACGTC.

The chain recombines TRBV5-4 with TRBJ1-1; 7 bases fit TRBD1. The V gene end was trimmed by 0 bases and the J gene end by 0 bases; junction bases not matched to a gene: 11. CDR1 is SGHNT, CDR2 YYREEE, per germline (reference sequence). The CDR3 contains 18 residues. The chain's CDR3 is CASSLGVVTGQLNTEAFF. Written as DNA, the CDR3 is TGTGCCAGCAGCTTGGGAGTGGTGACAGGGCAGCTGAACACTGAAGCTTTCTTT.

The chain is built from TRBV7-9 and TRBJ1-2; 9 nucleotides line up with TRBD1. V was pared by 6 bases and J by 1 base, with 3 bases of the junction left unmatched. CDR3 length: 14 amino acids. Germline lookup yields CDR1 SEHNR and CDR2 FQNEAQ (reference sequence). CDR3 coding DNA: TGTGCCAGCAGTTGGACAGGGGTTAACTATGGCTACACCTTC. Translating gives CASSWTGVNYGYTF.

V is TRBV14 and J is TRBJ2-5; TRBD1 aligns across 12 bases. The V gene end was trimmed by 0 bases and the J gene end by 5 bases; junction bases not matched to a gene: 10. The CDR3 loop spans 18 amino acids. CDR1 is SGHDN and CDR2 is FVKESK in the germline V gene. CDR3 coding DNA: TGTGCCAGCAGCCAAGATTGCGGGACAGGGGGCGCTTTTGAGACCCAGTACTTC. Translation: CASSQDCGTGGAFETQYF.

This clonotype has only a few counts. In DNA, the CDR3 is TGTGCCAGCAGTATCGCGGGGAGAACTGAAGCTTTCTTT. It codes for CASSIAGRTEAFF. This sequence joins TRBV6-2 or TRBV6-3 and TRBJ1-1; no clear D. This CDR3 has 13 residues. The V end was cut by 5 bases, the J end by 5 bases, with 12 bases between. CDR1 and CDR2 from the germline V gene are MNHEY and SVGEGT.

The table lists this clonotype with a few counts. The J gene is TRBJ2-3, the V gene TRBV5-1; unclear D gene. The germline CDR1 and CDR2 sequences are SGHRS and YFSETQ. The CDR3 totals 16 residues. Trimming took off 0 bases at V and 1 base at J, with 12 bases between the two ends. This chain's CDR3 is CASSLGDVLGTDTQYF. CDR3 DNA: TGCGCCAGCAGCTTGGGAGATGTTCTCGGCACAGATACGCAGTATTTT.

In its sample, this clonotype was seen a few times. The CDR3 sequence is CASSQDATPRGYGYTF. The CDR3, as DNA: TGCGCCAGCAGCCAAGACGCGACTCCCCGGGGCTATGGCTACACCTTC. This chain uses TRBV4-1 with TRBJ1-2, with D hard to call. Trimming pared 0 bases from V and 4 bases from J, leaving 15 bases between. This CDR3 has 16 amino acids. CDR1 and CDR2 (germline): MGHRA, YSYEKL.

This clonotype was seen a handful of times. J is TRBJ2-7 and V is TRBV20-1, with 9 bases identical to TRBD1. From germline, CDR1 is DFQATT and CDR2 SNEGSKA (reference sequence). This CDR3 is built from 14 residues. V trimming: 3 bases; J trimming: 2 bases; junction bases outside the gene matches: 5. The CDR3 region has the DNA TGCAGTGCTAGTTCCTGGGACAGGGCCTACGAGCAGTACTTC. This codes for CSASSWDRAYEQYF.

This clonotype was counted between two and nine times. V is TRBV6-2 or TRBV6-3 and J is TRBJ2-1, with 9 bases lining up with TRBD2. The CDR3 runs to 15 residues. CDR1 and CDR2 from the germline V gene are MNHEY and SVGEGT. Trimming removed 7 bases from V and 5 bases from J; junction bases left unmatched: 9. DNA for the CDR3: TGTGCCAGCAACTGGCGGACTAGCGAAAACAATGAGCAGTTCTTC. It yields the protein CASNWRTSENNEQFF.

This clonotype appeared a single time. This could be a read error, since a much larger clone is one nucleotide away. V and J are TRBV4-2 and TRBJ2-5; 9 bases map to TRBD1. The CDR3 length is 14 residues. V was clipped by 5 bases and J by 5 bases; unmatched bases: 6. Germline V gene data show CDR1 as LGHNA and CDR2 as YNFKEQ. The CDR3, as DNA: TGTGCCAGCAGCAAAGGCGACAGGGGGGAGACCCAGTACTTC. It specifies CASSKGDRGETQYF.

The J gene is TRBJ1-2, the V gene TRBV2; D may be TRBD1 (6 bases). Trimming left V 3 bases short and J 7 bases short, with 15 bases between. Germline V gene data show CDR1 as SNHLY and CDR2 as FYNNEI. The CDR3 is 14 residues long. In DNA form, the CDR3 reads TGTGCCAGCAGTGAGGGGGGGCCTTGGTTTGGCTACACCTTC. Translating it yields CASSEGGPWFGYTF.